This T cell receptor (beta chain) was obtained from a study of blood T cells in healthy people across ages. A second PCR of roughly 7 to 11 cycles used a sample-barcoded 5' primer and a J-beta primer mix. Individual samples furnished no less than 2.5 million CDR3-containing paired-end reads apiece. TCRdb reprocessed the 5' RACE reads via MiXCR and lists one record per CDR3 protein. This sample has roughly 830,000 distinct CDR3 sequences; around 62% occur once, and the top ten carry roughly 25%. Germline assignment: CDR1 SGHRS and CDR2 YFSETQ. V was shortened by 0 bases and J by 3 bases, with 8 bases between the two germline ends. This CDR3 contains 14 residues. Sample donors were healthy Caucasian individuals that came from Russia, aged roughly 6 to 100. The authors extracted at least 6 micrograms of total RNA per sample.

The rearrangement uses TRBV5-1 and TRBJ2-3; D call uncertain. Material for sequencing was blood. This TCR derives from a man aged 30-40 years in good health. The CDR3 reads CASSLEGITDTQYF. The CDR3 DNA reads TGCGCCAGCAGCTTGGAGGGTATTACAGATACGCAGTATTTT.